This TCR beta chain was retrieved from a study of cytomegalovirus exposure and HLA in healthy donors. Study-wide findings and caveats: Highest at DRB1 and lowest at HLA-C, TCR association rates differed among HLA loci in a later analysis. Equally common other TCR beta chains were less clonally expanded than HLA-associated ones, a later analysis found. TCR beta V segments were, for the most part, productive about 87% or about 30% of the time in an earlier analysis.

V lost 7 bases and J lost 1, with 21 bases in between. CDR1 and CDR2 (germline): SGHTS, YDEGEE. This CDR3 contains 17 residues. A remark on this clone: Its antigen remains unidentified.

Healthy donors of bone marrow made up the group. Researchers ran the PCR with 60 Vbeta and 13 Jbeta primers. TCRdb's table, derived via immunoSEQ multiplex PCR, lists solely in-frame clones and lacks some. The table lists around 110,000 clones, 81% of them singletons. The origin of this receptor is a woman in her thirties in good health and CMV-seronegative. The chain carries TRBV5-8 and TRBJ2-1, with a possible D match to TRBD2 (5 bases). Sequenced sample: PBMCs. The chain's CDR3 is CASWSGWESLSYNEQFF. The CDR3 DNA sequence: TGTGCCAGCTGGTCCGGGTGGGAGAGTCTTTCCTACAATGAGCAGTTCTTC.